The 29 T cell receptor beta chains given below trace back to one sample, sequenced in a study of read filtering for tumor transcriptome and immune sequencing. Molecular barcoded adaptors covering alpha/delta and beta/gamma chains were used on roughly 370 ng RNA. TCRdb recomputed calls from the reads with MiXCR, one row per CDR3 protein. The sample shows about 62,000 distinct CDR3 sequences, around 20% of them seen only once. The sequenced sample was a population of CD138-negative cells sorted from bone marrow. The receptors stem from a donor aged 40 or over with multiple myeloma.

This clonotype has at least ten counts. The V gene is TRBV3-1, the J gene TRBJ2-5; 10 nucleotides align to TRBD2. Losses at the gene ends were 3 bases for V and 4 bases for J; bases not matched to a gene: 14. The CDR3 sequence is 18 residues long. The germline V gene encodes CDR1 LGHDT and CDR2 YNNKEL (reference sequence). DNA for the CDR3: TGTGCCAGCAGCCAGACCTCCGTACTAGCGGGGAAAGCAGAGACCCAGTACTTC. As protein: CASSQTSVLAGKAETQYF.

In the case of this clonotype: An end of the junction differs from the germline gene, which may be a read error. The J gene is TRBJ1-4, the V gene TRBV28; D call uncertain. From germline, CDR1 is MDHEN and CDR2 SYDVKM. This CDR3 spans 15 amino acids. The CDR3 DNA reads as TGTGCCAGCAGCCCCCAAGTCACAACTAGTGAAAAACTGTTTTTT. Encoded protein: CASSPQVTTSEKLFF.

This clonotype was picked up many times. The J gene is TRBJ2-3, the V gene TRBV20-1; 9 bases map to TRBD2. CDR3 length: 16 amino acids. Germline V CDR1 and CDR2: DFQATT, SNEGSKA (reference sequence). V was clipped by 0 bases and J by 5 bases; unmatched bases: 9. The DNA for the CDR3 is TGCAGTGCTAGAGAGGGGGCGGGGGGGGCTGGAGATACGCAGTATTTT. It is translated as CSAREGAGGAGDTQYF.

Only a few counts were recorded for this clonotype. CDR3 sequence: CSARDYRVTGELFF. The CDR3, as DNA: TGCAGTGCTAGAGATTACAGGGTAACCGGGGAGCTGTTTTTT. This sequence joins TRBV20-1 and TRBJ2-2; perhaps TRBD1 as D (6 bases). V was pared by 0 bases and J by 5 bases, with 10 bases between. This CDR3 spans 14 amino acids. Germline V gives CDR1 DFQATT, CDR2 SNEGSKA (reference sequence).

This clonotype has at least ten counts. The chain uses TRBV7-9 and TRBJ2-5; D might be TRBD2 (5 bases). The ends were cut back, 4 bases at V and 5 bases at J, with 5 bases in the middle. This CDR3 has 11 amino acids. The V gene's germline CDR1 is SEHNR and CDR2 FQNEAQ (reference sequence). The CDR3 sequence: CASSSGETQYF. The CDR3 nucleotides read TGTGCCAGCAGCTCGGGGGAGACCCAGTACTTC. Variable domain in full (rest from reference TRBV7-9 and TRBJ2-5): DTGVSQNPRHKITKRGQNVTFRCDPISEHNRLYWYRQTLGQGPEFLTYFQNEAQLEKSRLLSDRFSAERPKGSFSTLEIQRTEQGDSAMYLCASSSGETQYFGPGTRLLVL.

This clonotype has a count of ten or more. The CDR3 is CASSLGQQETQYF. CDR3 coding DNA: TGCGCCAGCAGCTTGGGACAGCAAGAGACCCAGTACTTC. This chain joins TRBV5-1 and TRBJ2-5; D might be TRBD1 (5 bases). V was shortened by 0 bases and J by 2 bases, with 5 bases between the two germline ends. In germline, CDR1 is SGHRS, CDR2 YFSETQ. The CDR3 length is 13 residues.

There are many counts of this clonotype. The chain joins TRBV5-1 to TRBJ2-5; 7 nucleotides match TRBD1. Trimming cost V 2 bases and J 5 bases; bases outside gene matches: 6. The CDR3 spans 14 residues. Germline lookup yields CDR1 SGHRS and CDR2 YFSETQ. CDR3 in DNA: TGCGCCAGCAGCTTTACAGGGGAAGGGGAGACCCAGTACTTC. The encoded protein is CASSFTGEGETQYF. Filled out from reference TRBV5-1 and TRBJ2-5, the complete variable domain reads KAGVTQTPRYLIKTRGQQVTLSCSPISGHRSVSWYQQTPGQGLQFLFEYFSETQRNKGNFPGRFSGRQFSNSRSEMNVSTLELGDSALYLCASSFTGEGETQYFGPGTRLLVL.

This clonotype was seen only once. No DNA is shown, since the ends of the CDR3 on it are uncertain; the CDR3 is the one TCRdb lists. V is TRBV19 and J is TRBJ2-2; the table's D call of TRBD1 was not tested on the DNA. CDR1 is LNHDA and CDR2 is SQIVND in the germline V gene (reference sequence). The CDR3 has 16 residues if both end residues are counted. The CDR3 loop is CASSFGQGANTGELSF.

This clonotype came up many times. The junction departs from germline at one end; a sequencing error may be responsible. V and J are TRBV5-5 and TRBJ2-1; D may correspond to TRBD1 or TRBD2 (5 bases each). The CDR3 covers 11 residues. The germline V gene encodes CDR1 SGHKS and CDR2 YYEKEE (reference sequence). CDR3 coding DNA: TGTGCCAGCATCTTGGGGACCCAGCAGTTCTTC. It translates to CASILGTQQFF.

This clonotype was picked up many times. The genes are TRBV10-3 and TRBJ1-2, with D tentatively TRBD1 (6 bases). Trimming shortened V by 2 bases and J by 6 bases, and 13 bases separated the two germline ends. CDR1 and CDR2 from the germline V gene are ENHRY and SYGVKD. CDR3 length: 14 residues. The CDR3 sequence: CAISEDPGVDGYTF. The CDR3 DNA reads TGTGCCATCAGTGAGGATCCAGGGGTTGATGGCTACACCTTC.

This clonotype has at least ten counts. The chain carries TRBV5-1 and TRBJ2-1, with 10 bases lining up with TRBD1. J gave up 3 bases and V 3 bases, and 12 bases lay outside the gene matches. The CDR3 extends over 18 amino acids. In germline, CDR1 is SGHRS, CDR2 YFSETQ. The CDR3: CASSSEPGQGWGYNEQFF. The CDR3 DNA follows: TGCGCCAGCAGCTCCGAACCGGGACAGGGGTGGGGCTACAATGAGCAGTTCTTC.

This clonotype was seen many times. CDR3 sequence: CSAGQGANTGELFF. The CDR3 DNA is TGCAGCGCTGGACAGGGGGCGAACACCGGGGAGCTGTTTTTT. V and J are TRBV29-1 and TRBJ2-2; TRBD1 agrees at 10 bases. This CDR3 spans 14 amino acids. Germline V lookup: CDR1 SQVTM, CDR2 ANQGSEA. The V and J ends lost 7 bases and 0 bases, in that order; junction bases with no gene match: 2.

This clonotype was picked up many times. V is TRBV19 and J is TRBJ2-7; D call uncertain. The CDR3 has 15 residues. The germline CDR1 and CDR2 sequences are LNHDA and SQIVND (reference sequence). V lost 1 base and J lost 3, with 13 bases in between. The CDR3, as DNA: TGTGCCAGTAGTATAGTCGCGGAAGGCCTCTACGAGCAGTACTTC. Amino acid sequence: CASSIVAEGLYEQYF.

In its sample, this clonotype was seen a few times. The chain carries TRBV6-6 and TRBJ2-3; no clear D gene. The CDR3 is 15 residues long. Germline CDR1 reads MNHNY; CDR2 reads SVGAGI (reference sequence). Deletions cut 2 bases from V and 2 bases from J, with 11 bases between. The CDR3 DNA reads as TGTGCCAGCAGTTACCTCCGGACCATCACAGATACGCAGTATTTT. Translating it yields CASSYLRTITDTQYF.

Regarding this clonotype: Mismatch with germline at one junction end may stem from a read error. This chain uses TRBV29-1 with TRBJ2-2; 14 bases line up with TRBD2. Germline CDR1 SQVTM, CDR2 ANQGSEA. The CDR3 is made up of 14 amino acids. The CDR3: CSVRKGLAGEELPF. DNA of the CDR3: TGCAGCGTTCGGAAGGGACTAGCGGGGGAGGAGCTGCCTTTT.

Turning to this clonotype: This may stem from a read error, because a much larger clone lies one nucleotide away. The rearrangement joins TRBV20-1 to TRBJ2-5; 8 bases fit TRBD1. V was clipped by 5 bases and J by 0 bases; unmatched bases: 5. The CDR3 length is 14 residues. CDR1 and CDR2 (germline): DFQATT, SNEGSKA (reference sequence). The CDR3 loop reads CSAGSDRDQETQYF. CDR3 nucleotide sequence: TGCAGTGCTGGGTCGGACAGGGACCAAGAGACCCAGTACTTC.

This clonotype was picked up many times. The chain recombines TRBV20-1 with TRBJ1-5, with D perhaps matching TRBD1 (5 bases). V gave up 3 bases and J gave up 4 bases, with 16 bases separating them. This CDR3 is built from 15 residues. Germline values: CDR1 DFQATT, CDR2 SNEGSKA (reference sequence). CDR3 coding DNA: TGCAGTGCTAGCATAGTGACAGAGCCTAATCAGCCCCAGCATTTT. It yields the protein CSASIVTEPNQPQHF.

This clonotype was detected many times. The J gene is TRBJ2-1, the V gene TRBV5-1; the D gene is possibly TRBD2 (6 bases). Trimming took off 0 bases at V and 6 bases at J, with 13 bases between the two ends. This CDR3 region has 15 residues. Germline CDR1 is SGHRS and CDR2 is YFSETQ. The CDR3 DNA is TGCGCCAGCAGCTTGGCTCGGGGAGGAGGCAATGAGCAGTTCTTC. Translated, it gives CASSLARGGGNEQFF. Looking up the rest from reference TRBV5-1 and TRBJ2-1 gives the full variable domain: KAGVTQTPRYLIKTRGQQVTLSCSPISGHRSVSWYQQTPGQGLQFLFEYFSETQRNKGNFPGRFSGRQFSNSRSEMNVSTLELGDSALYLCASSLARGGGNEQFFGPGTRLTVL.

The V gene is TRBV5-4, the J gene TRBJ2-3, with no clear D. The V gene's germline CDR1 is SGHNT and CDR2 YYREEE (reference sequence). The V and J ends lost 0 bases and 4 bases respectively, with 9 bases between them. This CDR3 has 14 amino acids. Here the CDR3 reads CASSLAGSPDTQYF. CDR3 in DNA: TGTGCCAGCAGCTTGGCCGGGTCCCCAGATACGCAGTATTTT.

This clonotype was found once. The conserved final phenylalanine or tryptophan is absent from the CDR3, which likely points to a read error. Because the CDR3's place on the DNA is in doubt, the DNA is left out and the CDR3 is given as listed by TCRdb. CDR3 loop: CSARLNTEALL. The chain combines TRBV20-1 with TRBJ1-1. From its first to its last residue, the CDR3 has 11 amino acids. From germline, CDR1 is DFQATT and CDR2 SNEGSKA (reference sequence).

This clonotype was counted many times. V usage is TRBV7-2 and J usage is TRBJ1-1; a weak D match, TRBD1 (5 bases). Germline loops: CDR1 SGHTA, CDR2 FQGNSA. The CDR3 contains 15 residues. With 2 bases removed from V and 1 base from J, the gap between germline ends came to 11 bases. CDR3 bases: TGTGCCAGCAGCTTAACCCGGGACCCGAACACTGAAGCTTTCTTT. It codes for CASSLTRDPNTEAFF.

This clonotype was counted only a few times. The CDR3 loop reads CAWSVPPGQGLETQYF. CDR3 bases: TGTGCCTGGAGTGTACCTCCGGGACAGGGGCTAGAGACCCAGTACTTC. V usage is TRBV30 and J usage is TRBJ2-5, with TRBD1 matching over 10 bases. Germline CDR1 reads GTSNPN; CDR2 reads SVGIG (reference sequence). CDR3 length: 16 amino acids. V was pared by 0 bases and J by 4 bases, with 8 bases of the junction left unmatched.

Worth noting for this clonotype: A much larger clone differs by one base, so this may be a read error. V gene TRBV3-1 combines with J gene TRBJ2-7, with a tentative D call TRBD1 (6 bases). This CDR3 has 14 amino acids. Germline values: CDR1 LGHDT, CDR2 YNNKEL (reference sequence). The CDR3 nucleotides read TGTGCCTGCAGCCCCCGGACAGAAACCTACGAGCAGTACTTC. Translation gives CACSPRTETYEQYF.

A remark on this clonotype: A much larger clone differs by one base, so this may be a read error. The rearrangement uses TRBV6-1 and TRBJ2-7; D is undetermined. Trimming took 8 bases from V and 3 from J, leaving 23 bases between them. Per the germline V gene, CDR1 is MNHNS and CDR2 is SASEGT. The CDR3 has 16 amino acids. The CDR3 region is CASGYEVNGSVYEQYF. The CDR3, as DNA: TGTGCCAGCGGTTATGAGGTTAATGGGTCGGTCTACGAGCAGTACTTC.

This clonotype was picked up many times. The chain uses TRBV30 and TRBJ2-4, with TRBD2 matching 7 bases. CDR1 is GTSNPN, CDR2 SVGIG, per germline (reference sequence). The CDR3 spans 15 residues. V shed 1 base, J shed 3 bases, and the junction held 6 bases outside the gene matches. The CDR3 coding sequence is TGTGCCTGGAGTGGGGGGGGTTTGGGCAAAAACATTCAGTACTTC. As protein: CAWSGGGLGKNIQYF.

This clonotype was recorded at least ten times. The gene calls are TRBV10-3 and TRBJ2-3; no clear D. This CDR3 has 14 amino acids. CDR1 and CDR2 from the germline V gene are ENHRY and SYGVKD. Trimming shortened V by 6 bases and J by 3 bases, and 13 bases separated the two germline ends. Written as DNA, the CDR3 is TGTGCCATCAGCCCTGGGTACTCAACAGATACGCAGTATTTT. Translation gives CAISPGYSTDTQYF.

This clonotype was seen repeatedly, ten times or more. This chain joins TRBV6-2 or TRBV6-3 and TRBJ2-7; possibly TRBD1 or TRBD2 for D (5 bases each). Germline assignment: CDR1 MNHEY and CDR2 SVGEGT. The length of the CDR3 is 16 residues. V dropped 2 bases and J dropped 1 base, with 15 bases sitting between them. The DNA for the CDR3 is TGTGCCAGCAGTTACACAAATGTTGGGGGATCCTACGAGCAGTACTTC. This encodes CASSYTNVGGSYEQYF.

At least ten counts were recorded for this clonotype. The chain links TRBV6-5 to TRBJ2-3; 8 bases agree with TRBD1. CDR1 MNHEY and CDR2 SVGAGI come from the germline V gene. V dropped 7 bases and J dropped 1; count of bases not matched to a gene: 13. The length of the CDR3 is 17 residues. CDR3 nucleotides: TGTGCCAGCACCTCCCCAGGACAGGGAGGTGGCACAGATACGCAGTATTTT. This encodes CASTSPGQGGGTDTQYF.

This clonotype was recorded many times. The V gene is TRBV29-1, the J gene TRBJ1-1; D uncertain. Trimming left V 3 bases short and J 0 bases short, with 11 bases between. The CDR3 is 14 amino acids. Germline values: CDR1 SQVTM, CDR2 ANQGSEA. CDR3: CSVDDSTVNTEAFF. In DNA, the CDR3 is TGCAGCGTTGACGATTCGACGGTGAACACTGAAGCTTTCTTT.